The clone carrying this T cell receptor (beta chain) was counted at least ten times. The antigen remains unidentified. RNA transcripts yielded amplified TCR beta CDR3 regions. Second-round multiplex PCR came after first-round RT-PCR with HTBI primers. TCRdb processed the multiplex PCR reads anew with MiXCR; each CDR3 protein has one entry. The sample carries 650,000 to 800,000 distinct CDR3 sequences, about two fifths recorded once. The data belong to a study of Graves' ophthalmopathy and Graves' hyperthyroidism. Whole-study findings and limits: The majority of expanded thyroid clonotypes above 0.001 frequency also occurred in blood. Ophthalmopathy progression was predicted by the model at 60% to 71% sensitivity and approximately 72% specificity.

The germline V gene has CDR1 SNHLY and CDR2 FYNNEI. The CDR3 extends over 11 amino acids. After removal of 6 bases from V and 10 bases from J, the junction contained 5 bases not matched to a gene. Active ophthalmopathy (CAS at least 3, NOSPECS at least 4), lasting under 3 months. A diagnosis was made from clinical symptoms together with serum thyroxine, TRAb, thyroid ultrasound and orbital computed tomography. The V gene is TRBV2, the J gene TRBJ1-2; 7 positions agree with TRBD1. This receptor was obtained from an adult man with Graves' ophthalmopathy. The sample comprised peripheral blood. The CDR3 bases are TGTGCCAGCAGCCGACAGGGTGACTACACCTTC. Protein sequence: CASSRQGDYTF.